This T cell receptor (beta chain) came from a study of blood T cell repertoires in COVID-19. For the study at large: Some COVID-19 samples were acute and others convalescent; all came from the United States, Italy and Spain. T cells, B-cell-depleted T cells, or PBMCs supplied cDNA or gDNA.

In the original processing: Amplifying reference gene primers gave estimates of nucleated cell counts. Sequenced by immunoSEQ multiplex PCR; TCRdb stores in-frame clones only, minus some. V and J calls and clone size are those listed in that table; D and trimming were worked out from the DNA. The sample holds about 82,000 clones; approximately 80% are singletons and the top ten take approximately 20%. Germline V gene data show CDR1 as SGHRS and CDR2 as YFSETQ. Trimming stripped 2 bases from V and 4 bases from J, with 17 bases between. This CDR3 is 16 amino acids long. This receptor was obtained from an elderly man with active or convalescent COVID-19. Sequenced material: peripheral blood. The chain joins TRBV5-1 to TRBJ2-3; tentatively, D is TRBD2 (6 bases). CDR3 protein: CASSFSLSAGPDTQYF. The CDR3, as DNA: TGCGCCAGCAGCTTTTCCCTCTCCGCGGGACCAGATACGCAGTATTTT.